One sample yielded the 9 T cell receptor beta chains listed below, sequenced in a study of CD8 T cells in ankylosing spondylitis. Findings and caveats of the study: What seemed typical of ankylosing spondylitis blood was a TCR beta motif built from several highly homologous variants.

Their antigens remain unidentified. TCRdb called the 5' RACE reads again in MiXCR, with one record for every CDR3 protein. The sample carries around 450,000 distinct CDR3 sequences, roughly a quarter recorded once. The specimen was blood, either unsorted or a sorted T cell fraction (not recorded which). These receptors all stem from a male donor with ankylosing spondylitis.

The V and J genes are TRBV28 and TRBJ1-1; no definite D call. The CDR3 sequence is 14 residues long. The germline V and J ends were trimmed by 5 bases and 8 bases, with 18 bases remaining between them. CDR1 and CDR2 from the germline V gene are MDHEN and SYDVKM. CDR3 amino acids: CASSQDPSASEAFF. In nucleotides, the CDR3 is TGTGCCAGCAGTCAGGATCCCTCCGCTTCCGAAGCTTTCTTT.

This clonotype was seen more than once but under ten times. The chain uses TRBV20-1 and TRBJ2-2; TRBD2 is a possible D gene (5 bases). Germline loops: CDR1 DFQATT, CDR2 SNEGSKA (reference sequence). The V end lost 3 bases, the J end lost 0 bases, and 11 bases lay between the germline ends. This CDR3 spans 15 amino acids. The CDR3 DNA reads as TGCAGTGCTAGGGGCGGGCGCGCGAACACCGGGGAGCTGTTTTTT. This gives the protein CSARGGRANTGELFF.

This clonotype was counted between two and nine times. The chain uses TRBV20-1 and TRBJ2-3; D ambiguous. This CDR3 has 13 residues. The V end was cut by 6 bases, the J end by 1 base, with 11 bases between. Germline CDR1 is DFQATT and CDR2 is SNEGSKA (reference sequence). CDR3 in amino acids: CSATVGGTDTQYF. The CDR3, as DNA: TGCAGTGCGACGGTTGGGGGCACAGATACGCAGTATTTT.

This clonotype was seen ten or more times. The chain couples TRBV29-1 to TRBJ2-1; TRBD2 matches 11 bases. CDR1 SQVTM and CDR2 ANQGSEA come from the germline V gene. The CDR3 is 15 amino acids. Trimming removed 7 bases from V and 7 bases from J; junction bases left unmatched: 12. DNA for the CDR3: TGCAGCGAGGGCAGGGGGACTAGCGGAAGGAATGAGCAGTTCTTC. This encodes CSEGRGTSGRNEQFF.

In its sample, this clonotype was seen many times. The chain uses TRBV12-3 or TRBV12-4 and TRBJ2-1; perhaps D is TRBD1 or TRBD2 (5 bases each). CDR3 size: 13 residues. With 6 bases removed from V and 6 bases from J, the gap between germline ends came to 12 bases. This CDR3 reads CASSPGTVNEQFF. DNA for the CDR3: TGTGCCAGCAGCCCCGGGACGGTCAATGAGCAGTTCTTC.

The chain links TRBV24-1 to TRBJ2-4, with 11 nucleotides matching TRBD2. V was pared by 4 bases and J by 5 bases, with 3 bases of the junction left unmatched. The CDR3 has 15 amino acids. Germline lookup yields CDR1 KGHDR and CDR2 SFDVKD. This CDR3 reads CATSDPGLAENIQYF. CDR3 nucleotides: TGTGCCACCAGTGACCCGGGACTAGCGGAAAACATTCAGTACTTC.

The gene calls are TRBV6-1 and TRBJ2-1, with 13 bases aligning to TRBD2. With 8 bases clipped from V and 8 bases from J, the junction kept 9 bases outside the gene matches. The CDR3 spans 15 residues. CDR1 and CDR2 (germline): MNHNS, SASEGT. The CDR3 sequence: CASGGWTSGRDEQFF. Here the CDR3 DNA reads TGTGCCAGCGGTGGTTGGACTAGCGGGAGAGATGAGCAGTTCTTC.

This rearrangement joins TRBV7-9 to TRBJ2-3, with D perhaps being TRBD1 or TRBD2 (5 bases each). The CDR3 is 16 residues long. V was cut by 4 bases and J by 3 bases, with 17 bases left in between. The germline CDR1 and CDR2 sequences are SEHNR and FQNEAQ (reference sequence). Written as DNA, the CDR3 is TGTGCCAGCAGCTCGTTAGGGACCGGGGAAACAGATACGCAGTATTTT. Its translation is CASSSLGTGETDTQYF.

The J gene is TRBJ2-3, the V gene TRBV7-2; 7 bases align to TRBD2. The CDR3 is made up of 15 amino acids. Germline trimming cut 5 bases from V and 4 bases from J; bases unmatched to any gene: 9. Germline CDR1 reads SGHTA; CDR2 reads FQGNSA. CDR3 in amino acids: CASSPMGGGADTQYF. The CDR3 DNA is TGTGCCAGCAGCCCGATGGGGGGAGGGGCAGATACGCAGTATTTT.